This T cell receptor (beta chain) was sequenced during a study of cytomegalovirus exposure and HLA in healthy donors. The overall study: Within the Caucasian-associated ancestry cluster were 81% of the 300 to 450 genotyped donors.

General study findings and limits: Prediction of most subjects' HLA-A and HLA-B alleles by TCR beta sequences was reportedly accurate.

Both 60 Vbeta primers and 13 Jbeta primers went into the PCR. Authors' analysis steps: Per a later analysis, the number of unique TCR beta chains was approximately 80 million, of which some 9.9 million were shared. Method: immunoSEQ multiplex PCR; TCRdb's copy keeps in-frame clones and lacks some. That table supplies the V and J calls and clone size; D and trimming were determined from the DNA. The sample lists 150,000 to 200,000 clones, 65% to 80% occurring once. In the case of this clone: Its cognate antigen is unknown.

Sequenced material: PBMCs. The clonotype comes from a woman aged 25-40 years in good health and CMV-seropositive.

The chain's CDR3 is CASSLVSPVESYTF. The CDR3 DNA reads TGTGCCAGCAGCTTAGTTTCCCCAGTCGAAAGCTACACCTTC. The V gene is TRBV7-6, the J gene TRBJ1-2, with no clear D. Per germline, CDR1 SGHVS and CDR2 FNYEAQ. CDR3 length: 14 residues. V was cut by 1 base and J by 9 bases, with 15 bases left in between.